The sequence of this T cell receptor (beta chain) was determined in a study of blood T cell repertoires in COVID-19. Authors' processing steps: Reference gene primers were amplified, and this amplification served to estimate nucleated cell counts. The assay was immunoSEQ multiplex PCR, and TCRdb's table has in-frame clones only and misses some. V and J calls and clone size come straight from that table; D and trimming were deduced from the DNA. The sample lists about 100,000 clones, 80% to 90% occurring once. The CDR3 has 14 amino acids. Per germline, CDR1 LGHDT and CDR2 YNNKEL (reference sequence). V was trimmed by 1 base and J by 5 bases, leaving 11 bases between them.

The sample consisted of peripheral blood. V gene TRBV3-1 (or the pseudogene TRBV3-2) combines with J gene TRBJ2-5, with D possibly matching TRBD1 (7 bases). The clonotype was recovered from a man older than 75 with acute or convalescent COVID-19. The CDR3 reads CASSQAQGRETQYF. The CDR3 coding sequence is TGTGCCAGCAGCCAAGCACAGGGGAGGGAGACCCAGTACTTC.